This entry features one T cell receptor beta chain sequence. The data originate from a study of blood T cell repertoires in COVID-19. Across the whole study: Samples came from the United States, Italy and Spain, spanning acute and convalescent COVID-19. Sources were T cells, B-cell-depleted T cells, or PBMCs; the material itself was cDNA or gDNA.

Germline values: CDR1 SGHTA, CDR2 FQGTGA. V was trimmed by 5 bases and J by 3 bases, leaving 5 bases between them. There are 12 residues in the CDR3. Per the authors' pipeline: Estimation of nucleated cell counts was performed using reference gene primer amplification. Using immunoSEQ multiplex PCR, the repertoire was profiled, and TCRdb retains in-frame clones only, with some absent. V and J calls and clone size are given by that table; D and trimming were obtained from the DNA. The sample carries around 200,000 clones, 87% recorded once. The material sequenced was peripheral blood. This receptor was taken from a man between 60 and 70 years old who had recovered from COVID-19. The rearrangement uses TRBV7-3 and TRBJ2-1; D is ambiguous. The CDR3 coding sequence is TGTGCCAGCAGCGACAACTACAATGAGCAGTTCTTC. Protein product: CASSDNYNEQFF.